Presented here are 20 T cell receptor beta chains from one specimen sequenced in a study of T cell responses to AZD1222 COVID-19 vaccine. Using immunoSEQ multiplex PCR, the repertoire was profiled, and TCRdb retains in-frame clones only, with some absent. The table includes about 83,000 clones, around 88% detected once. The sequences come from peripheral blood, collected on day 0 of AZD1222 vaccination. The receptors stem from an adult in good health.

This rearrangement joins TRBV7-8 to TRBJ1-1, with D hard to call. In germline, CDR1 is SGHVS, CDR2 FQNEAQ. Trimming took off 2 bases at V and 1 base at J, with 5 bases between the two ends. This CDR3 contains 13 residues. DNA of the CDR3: TGTGCCAGCAGCTTAAGCGCGAACACTGAAGCTTTCTTT. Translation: CASSLSANTEAFF.

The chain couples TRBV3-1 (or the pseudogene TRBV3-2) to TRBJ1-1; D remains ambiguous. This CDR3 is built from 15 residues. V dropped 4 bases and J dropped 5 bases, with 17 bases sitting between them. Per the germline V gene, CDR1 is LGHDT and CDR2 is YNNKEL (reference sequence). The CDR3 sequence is CASSPTPYRNTEAFF. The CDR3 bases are TGTGCCAGCAGCCCCACCCCTTACCGTAATACTGAAGCTTTCTTT.

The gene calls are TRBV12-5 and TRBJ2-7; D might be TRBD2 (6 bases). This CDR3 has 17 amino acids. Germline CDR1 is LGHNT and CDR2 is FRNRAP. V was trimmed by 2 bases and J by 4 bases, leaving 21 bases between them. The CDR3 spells CASGLSSPTRRFYEQYF. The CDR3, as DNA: TGTGCTAGTGGTTTGTCGTCCCCGACTAGGCGGTTTTACGAGCAGTACTTC.

The CDR3 region is CASSQVRAGEQFF. For the CDR3, the DNA is TGTGCCAGCAGCCAAGTCAGGGCGGGTGAGCAGTTCTTC. The rearrangement joins TRBV3-1 (or the pseudogene TRBV3-2) to TRBJ2-1; D might be TRBD1 or TRBD2, each matching 5 bases. Trimming shortened V by 1 base and J by 9 bases, and 10 bases separated the two germline ends. CDR1 is LGHDT, CDR2 YNNKEL, per germline (reference sequence). The CDR3 extends over 13 amino acids.

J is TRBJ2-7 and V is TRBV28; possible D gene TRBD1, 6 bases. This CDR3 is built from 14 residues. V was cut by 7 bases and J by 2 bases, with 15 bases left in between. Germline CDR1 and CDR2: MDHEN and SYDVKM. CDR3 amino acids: CASTSDRQPYEQYF. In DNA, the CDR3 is TGTGCCAGCACCTCGGACAGACAACCCTACGAGCAGTACTTC.

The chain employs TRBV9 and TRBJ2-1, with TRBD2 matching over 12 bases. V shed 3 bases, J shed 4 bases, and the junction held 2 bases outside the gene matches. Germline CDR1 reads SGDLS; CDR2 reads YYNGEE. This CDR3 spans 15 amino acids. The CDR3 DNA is TGTGCCAGCAGCGCCCTAGCGGGAGGGTACAATGAGCAGTTCTTC. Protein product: CASSALAGGYNEQFF.

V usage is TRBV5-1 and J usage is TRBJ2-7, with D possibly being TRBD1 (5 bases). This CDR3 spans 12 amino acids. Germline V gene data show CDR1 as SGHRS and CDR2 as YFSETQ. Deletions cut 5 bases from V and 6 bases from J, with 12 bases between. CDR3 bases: TGCGCCAGCAGGGGTCAGGGCGTCGAGCAGTACTTC. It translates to CASRGQGVEQYF.

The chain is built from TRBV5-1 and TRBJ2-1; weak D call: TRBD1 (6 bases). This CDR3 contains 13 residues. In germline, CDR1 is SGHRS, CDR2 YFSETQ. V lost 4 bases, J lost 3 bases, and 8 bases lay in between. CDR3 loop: CASSKDSYNEQFF. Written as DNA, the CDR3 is TGCGCCAGCAGCAAGGACAGCTACAATGAGCAGTTCTTC.

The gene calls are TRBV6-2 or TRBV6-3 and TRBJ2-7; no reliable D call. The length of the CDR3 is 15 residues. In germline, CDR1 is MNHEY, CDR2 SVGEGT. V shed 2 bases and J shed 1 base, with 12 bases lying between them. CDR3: CASSYNPGGSYEQYF. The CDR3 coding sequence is TGTGCCAGCAGTTACAACCCCGGCGGTTCCTACGAGCAGTACTTC.

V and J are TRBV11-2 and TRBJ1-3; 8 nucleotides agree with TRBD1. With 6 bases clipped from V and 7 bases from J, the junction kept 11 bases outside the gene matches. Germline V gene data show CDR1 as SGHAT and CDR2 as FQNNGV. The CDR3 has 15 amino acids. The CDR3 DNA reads TGTGCCAGCAGGGGGGGGACAGGATCATGGAACACCATATATTTT. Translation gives CASRGGTGSWNTIYF.

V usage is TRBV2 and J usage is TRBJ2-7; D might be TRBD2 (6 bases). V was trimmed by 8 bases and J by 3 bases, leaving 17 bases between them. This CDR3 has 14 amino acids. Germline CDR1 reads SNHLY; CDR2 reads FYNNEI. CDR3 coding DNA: TGTGCCAGCGCCGGCGGGAAGGGGTTCTACGAGCAGTACTTC. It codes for CASAGGKGFYEQYF.

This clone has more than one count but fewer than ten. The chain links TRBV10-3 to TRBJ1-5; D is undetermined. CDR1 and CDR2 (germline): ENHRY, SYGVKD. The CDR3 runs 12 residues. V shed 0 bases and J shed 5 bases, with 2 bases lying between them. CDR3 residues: CAISESYQPQHF. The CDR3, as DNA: TGTGCCATCAGTGAGTCGTATCAGCCCCAGCATTTT.

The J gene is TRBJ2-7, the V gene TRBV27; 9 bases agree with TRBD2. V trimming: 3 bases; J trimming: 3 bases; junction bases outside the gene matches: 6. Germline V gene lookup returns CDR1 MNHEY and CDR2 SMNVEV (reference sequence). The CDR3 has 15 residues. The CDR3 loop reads CASSFQGTSFYEQYF. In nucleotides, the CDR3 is TGTGCCAGCAGTTTTCAAGGGACTAGCTTCTACGAGCAGTACTTC.

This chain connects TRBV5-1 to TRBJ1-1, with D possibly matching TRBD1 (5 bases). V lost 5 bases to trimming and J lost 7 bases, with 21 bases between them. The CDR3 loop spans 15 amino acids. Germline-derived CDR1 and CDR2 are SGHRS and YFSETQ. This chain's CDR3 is CASRDLQERQGEAFF. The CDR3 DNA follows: TGCGCCAGCAGGGACCTACAGGAGCGCCAGGGTGAAGCTTTCTTT.

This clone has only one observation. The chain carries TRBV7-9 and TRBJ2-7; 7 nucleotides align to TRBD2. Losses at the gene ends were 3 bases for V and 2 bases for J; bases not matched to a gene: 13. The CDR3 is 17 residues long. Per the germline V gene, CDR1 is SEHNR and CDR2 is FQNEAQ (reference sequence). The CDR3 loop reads CASSFVSVGRLTYEQYF. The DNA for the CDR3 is TGTGCCAGCAGCTTCGTATCCGTCGGGAGGCTCACCTACGAGCAGTACTTC.

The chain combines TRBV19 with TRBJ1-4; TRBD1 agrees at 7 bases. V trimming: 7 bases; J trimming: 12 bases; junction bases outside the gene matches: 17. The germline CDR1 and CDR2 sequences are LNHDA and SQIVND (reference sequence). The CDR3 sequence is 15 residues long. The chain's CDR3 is CASTHPGRGRGELFF. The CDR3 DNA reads TGTGCCAGTACCCATCCTGGGAGGGGGCGCGGGGAACTGTTTTTT.

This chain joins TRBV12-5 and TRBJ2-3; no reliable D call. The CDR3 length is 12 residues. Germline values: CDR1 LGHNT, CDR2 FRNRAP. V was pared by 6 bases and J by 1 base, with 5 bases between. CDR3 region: CASGVGTDTQYF. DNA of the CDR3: TGTGCTAGTGGGGTAGGCACAGATACGCAGTATTTT.

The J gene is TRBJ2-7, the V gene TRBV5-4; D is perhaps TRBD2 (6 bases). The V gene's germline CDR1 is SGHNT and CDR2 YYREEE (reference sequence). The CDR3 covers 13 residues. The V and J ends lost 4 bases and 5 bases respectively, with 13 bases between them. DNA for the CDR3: TGTGCCAGCAGCGGGGGACTTCCCGACGAGCAGTACTTC. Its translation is CASSGGLPDEQYF.

DNA of the CDR3: TGTGCCAGCAGCCTGGGGGCGACAGGACCCTACGAGCAGTACTTC. It yields the protein CASSLGATGPYEQYF. This sequence joins TRBV7-2 and TRBJ2-7; a weak D match, TRBD1 (6 bases). The CDR3 has 15 residues. CDR1 and CDR2 from the germline V gene are SGHTA and FQGNSA. Trimming removed 5 bases at V and 2 bases at J, with 16 bases between.

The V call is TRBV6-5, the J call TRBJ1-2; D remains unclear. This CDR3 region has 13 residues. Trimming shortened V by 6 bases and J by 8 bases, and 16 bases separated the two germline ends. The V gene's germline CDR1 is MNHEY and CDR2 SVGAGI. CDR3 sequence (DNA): TGTGCCAGCAGGTCCGGACCATTGGGAGGCTACACCTTC. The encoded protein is CASRSGPLGGYTF.